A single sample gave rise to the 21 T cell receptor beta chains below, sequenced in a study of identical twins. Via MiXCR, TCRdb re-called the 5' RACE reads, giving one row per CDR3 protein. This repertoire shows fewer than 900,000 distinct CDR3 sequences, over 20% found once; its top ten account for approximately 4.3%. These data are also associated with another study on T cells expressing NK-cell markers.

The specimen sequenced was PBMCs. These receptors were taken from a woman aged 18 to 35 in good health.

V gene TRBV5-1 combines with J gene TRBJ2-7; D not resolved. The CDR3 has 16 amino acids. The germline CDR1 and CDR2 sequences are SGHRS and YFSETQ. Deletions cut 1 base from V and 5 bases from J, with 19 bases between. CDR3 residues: CASSLPKSAEPDEQYF. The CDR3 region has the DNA TGCGCCAGCAGCTTGCCCAAATCGGCAGAACCGGACGAGCAGTACTTC.

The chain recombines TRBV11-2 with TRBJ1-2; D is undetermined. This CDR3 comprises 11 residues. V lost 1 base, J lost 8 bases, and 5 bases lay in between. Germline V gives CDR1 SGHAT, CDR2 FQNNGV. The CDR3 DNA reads TGTGCCAGCAGCTTAGTGGAGGGCTACACCTTC. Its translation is CASSLVEGYTF. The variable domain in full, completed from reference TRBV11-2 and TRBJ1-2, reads EAGVAQSPRYKIIEKRQSVAFWCNPISGHATLYWYQQILGQGPKLLIQFQNNGVVDDSQLPKDRFSAERLKGVDSTLKIQPAKLEDSAVYLCASSLVEGYTFGSGTRLTVV.

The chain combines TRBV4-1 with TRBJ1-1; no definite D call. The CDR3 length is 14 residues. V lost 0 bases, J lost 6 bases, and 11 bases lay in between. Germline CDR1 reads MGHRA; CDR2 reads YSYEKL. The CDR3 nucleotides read TGCGCCAGCAGCCAAGATGCCCGGGCGTCTGAAGCTTTCTTT. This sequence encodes CASSQDARASEAFF.

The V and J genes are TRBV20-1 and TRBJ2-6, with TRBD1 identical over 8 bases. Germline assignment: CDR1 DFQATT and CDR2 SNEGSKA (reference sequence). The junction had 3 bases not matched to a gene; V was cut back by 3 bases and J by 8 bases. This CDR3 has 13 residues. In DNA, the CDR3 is TGCAGTGCTAGGACAGGGGAGTCCAACGTCCTGACTTTC. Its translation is CSARTGESNVLTF.

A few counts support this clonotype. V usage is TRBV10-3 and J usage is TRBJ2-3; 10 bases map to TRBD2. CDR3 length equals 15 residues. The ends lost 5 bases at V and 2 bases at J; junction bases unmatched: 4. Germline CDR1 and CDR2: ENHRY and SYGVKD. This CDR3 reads CAISQSGGDTDTQYF. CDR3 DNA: TGTGCCATCAGTCAAAGCGGGGGGGACACAGATACGCAGTATTTT.

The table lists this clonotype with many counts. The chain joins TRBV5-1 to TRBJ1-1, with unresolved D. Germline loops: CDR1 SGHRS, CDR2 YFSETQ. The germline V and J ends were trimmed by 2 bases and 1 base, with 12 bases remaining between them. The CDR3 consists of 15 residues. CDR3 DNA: TGCGCCAGCAGCTTTCAGGCAGCAGAGAACACTGAAGCTTTCTTT. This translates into CASSFQAAENTEAFF. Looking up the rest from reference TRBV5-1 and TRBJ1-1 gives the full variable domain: KAGVTQTPRYLIKTRGQQVTLSCSPISGHRSVSWYQQTPGQGLQFLFEYFSETQRNKGNFPGRFSGRQFSNSRSEMNVSTLELGDSALYLCASSFQAAENTEAFFGQGTRLTVV.

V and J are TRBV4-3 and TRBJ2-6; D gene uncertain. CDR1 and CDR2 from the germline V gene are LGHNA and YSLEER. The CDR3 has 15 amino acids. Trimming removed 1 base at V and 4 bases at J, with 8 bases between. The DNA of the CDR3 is TGCGCCAGCAGCCAAGCCGCCGGAGGGGCCAACGTCCTGACTTTC. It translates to CASSQAAGGANVLTF.

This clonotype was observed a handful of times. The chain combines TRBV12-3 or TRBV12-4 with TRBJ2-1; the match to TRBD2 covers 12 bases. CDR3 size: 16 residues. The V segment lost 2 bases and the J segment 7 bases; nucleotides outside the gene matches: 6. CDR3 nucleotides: TGTGCCAGCAGTTTACCGGGACTAGCGGGTCGGAATGAGCAGTTCTTC. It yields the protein CASSLPGLAGRNEQFF.

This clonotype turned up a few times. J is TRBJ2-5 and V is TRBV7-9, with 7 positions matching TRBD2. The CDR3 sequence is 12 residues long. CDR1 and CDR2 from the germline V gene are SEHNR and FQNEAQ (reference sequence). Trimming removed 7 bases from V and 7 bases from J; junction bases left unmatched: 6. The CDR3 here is CASNLGRGTQYF. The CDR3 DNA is TGTGCCAGCAACCTAGGGAGGGGGACCCAGTACTTC.

CDR3 amino acids: CASRLTSGPSTDTQYF. The CDR3 region has the DNA TGTGCCAGCAGACTGACTAGCGGTCCTAGCACAGATACGCAGTATTTT. This chain joins TRBV6-5 and TRBJ2-3; 9 nucleotides align to TRBD2. The V gene end was trimmed by 6 bases and the J gene end by 0 bases; junction bases not matched to a gene: 7. The CDR3 sequence is 16 residues long. Per germline, CDR1 MNHEY and CDR2 SVGAGI.

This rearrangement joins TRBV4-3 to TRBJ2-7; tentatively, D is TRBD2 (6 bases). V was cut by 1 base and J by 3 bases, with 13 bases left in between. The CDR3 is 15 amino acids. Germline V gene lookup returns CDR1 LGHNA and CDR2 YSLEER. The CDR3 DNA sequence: TGCGCCAGCAGCCAAGGGGCTAGCGAGTTCTACGAGCAGTACTTC. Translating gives CASSQGASEFYEQYF.

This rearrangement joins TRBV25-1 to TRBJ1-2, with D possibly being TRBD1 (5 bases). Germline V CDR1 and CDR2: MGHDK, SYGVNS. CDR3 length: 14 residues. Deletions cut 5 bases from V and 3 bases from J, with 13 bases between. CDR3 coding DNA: TGTGCCAGCAGTAAAATCAGGGATGACTATGGCTACACCTTC. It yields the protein CASSKIRDDYGYTF.

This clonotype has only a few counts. CDR3 protein: CASSSTGGPGATGELFF. Here the CDR3 DNA reads TGTGCCAGCAGTTCGACAGGGGGCCCTGGGGCCACCGGGGAGCTGTTTTTT. The rearrangement links TRBV12-3 or TRBV12-4 to TRBJ2-2, with 10 bases aligning to TRBD1. This CDR3 is 17 amino acids long. The trim removed 4 bases at V and 4 bases at J, leaving 9 bases unmatched.

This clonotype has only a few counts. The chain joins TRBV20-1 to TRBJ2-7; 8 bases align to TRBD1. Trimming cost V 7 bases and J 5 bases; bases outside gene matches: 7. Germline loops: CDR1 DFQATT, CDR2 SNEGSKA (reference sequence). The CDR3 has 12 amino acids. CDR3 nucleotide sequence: TGCAGTGTCTCCAACAGGGGGAACGAGCAGTACTTC. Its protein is CSVSNRGNEQYF.

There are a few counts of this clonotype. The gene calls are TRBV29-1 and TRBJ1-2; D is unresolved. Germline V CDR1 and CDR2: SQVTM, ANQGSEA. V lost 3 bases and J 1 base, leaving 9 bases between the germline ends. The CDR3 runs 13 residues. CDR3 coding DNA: TGCAGCGTTGAGGATGGCATTAACTATGGCTACACCTTC. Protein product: CSVEDGINYGYTF. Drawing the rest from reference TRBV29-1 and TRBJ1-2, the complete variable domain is SAVISQKPSRDICQRGTSLTIQCQVDSQVTMMFWYRQQPGQSLTLIATANQGSEATYESGFVIDKFPISRPNLTFSTLTVSNMSPEDSSIYLCSVEDGINYGYTFGSGTRLTVV.

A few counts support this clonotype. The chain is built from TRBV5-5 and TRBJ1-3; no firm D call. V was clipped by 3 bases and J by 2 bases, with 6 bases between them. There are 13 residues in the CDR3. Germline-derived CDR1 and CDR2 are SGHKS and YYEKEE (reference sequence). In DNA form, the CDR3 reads TGTGCCAGCAGCTGGAGCGCTGGAAACACCATATATTTT. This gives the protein CASSWSAGNTIYF.

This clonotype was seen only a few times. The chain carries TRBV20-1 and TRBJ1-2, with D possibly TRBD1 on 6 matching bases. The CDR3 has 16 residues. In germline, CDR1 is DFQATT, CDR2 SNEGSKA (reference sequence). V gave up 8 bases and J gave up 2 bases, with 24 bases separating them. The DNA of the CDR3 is TGCAGTACCACTACAGGGAGTATGAAGGGAAACTATGGCTACACCTTC. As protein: CSTTTGSMKGNYGYTF.

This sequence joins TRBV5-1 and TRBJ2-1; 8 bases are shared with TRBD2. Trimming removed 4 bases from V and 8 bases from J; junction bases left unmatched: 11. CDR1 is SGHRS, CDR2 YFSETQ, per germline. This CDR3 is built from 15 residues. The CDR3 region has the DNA TGCGCCAGCAGCCAAACCGGACTAGCAGGCGATGAGCAGTTCTTC. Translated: CASSQTGLAGDEQFF.

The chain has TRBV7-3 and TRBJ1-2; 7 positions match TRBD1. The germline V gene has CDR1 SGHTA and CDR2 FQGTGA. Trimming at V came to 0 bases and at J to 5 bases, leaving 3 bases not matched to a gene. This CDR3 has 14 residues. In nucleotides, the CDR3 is TGTGCCAGCAGCTTAACAGGGGGCAAATATGGCTACACCTTC. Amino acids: CASSLTGGKYGYTF.

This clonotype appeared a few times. Written as DNA, the CDR3 is TGTGCCAGCAGCCCAGTGACTAGCGGGGGCAATGAGCAGTTCTTC. Its protein product is CASSPVTSGGNEQFF. The chain carries TRBV5-6 and TRBJ2-1, with 12 bases matching TRBD2. Germline-derived CDR1 and CDR2 are SGHDT and YYEEEE. This CDR3 spans 15 amino acids. V shed 4 bases and J 6 bases; nucleotides not matched to a gene: 5.

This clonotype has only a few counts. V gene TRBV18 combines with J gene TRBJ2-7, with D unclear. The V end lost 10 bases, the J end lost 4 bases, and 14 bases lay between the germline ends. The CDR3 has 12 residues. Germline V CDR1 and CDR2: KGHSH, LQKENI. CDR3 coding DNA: TGTGCCACCGCGACAAAAACGTACGAGCAGTACTTC. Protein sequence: CATATKTYEQYF.